This T cell receptor beta chain stems from a study of T cells after yellow fever vaccination. Across the study: When fractions had low cell numbers, they were prepared with SMART-Seq v4 Ultra Low Input.

Trimming removed 1 base from V and 0 bases from J, with 7 bases in between. The length of the CDR3 is 14 residues. Germline V gene sequence: CDR1 DFQATT, CDR2 SNEGSKA (reference sequence). This clonotype was counted at least ten times. Generation of TCR cDNA used 5'RACE template switching (which added a universal primer site and UMIs). TCRdb processed the 5' RACE reads anew with MiXCR; each CDR3 protein has one entry. The sample holds 200,000 to 300,000 distinct CDR3 sequences, 3.6% seen once. The sequencing used PBMCs, collected 15 days after the yellow fever booster vaccination. The sequence came from a man aged 18 to 29 who received the YFV17D yellow fever vaccine. The chain is built from TRBV20-1 and TRBJ1-5; weak D call: TRBD1 (6 bases). DNA for the CDR3: TGCAGTGCTAGAGCAGGGGATAGCAATCAGCCCCAGCATTTT. It specifies CSARAGDSNQPQHF.